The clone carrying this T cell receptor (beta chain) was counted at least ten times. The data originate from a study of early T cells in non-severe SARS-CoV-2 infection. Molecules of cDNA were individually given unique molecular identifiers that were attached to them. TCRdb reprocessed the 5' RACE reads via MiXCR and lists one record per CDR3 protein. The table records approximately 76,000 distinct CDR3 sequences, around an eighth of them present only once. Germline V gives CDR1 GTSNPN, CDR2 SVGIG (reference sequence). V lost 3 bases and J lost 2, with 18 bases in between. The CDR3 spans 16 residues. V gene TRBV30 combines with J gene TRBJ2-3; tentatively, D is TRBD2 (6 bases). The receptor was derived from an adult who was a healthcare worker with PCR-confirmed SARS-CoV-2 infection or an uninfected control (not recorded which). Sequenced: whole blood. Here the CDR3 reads CAWSVREPKFTDTQYF. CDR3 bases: TGTGCCTGGAGCGTCCGGGAGCCGAAATTCACAGATACGCAGTATTTT.